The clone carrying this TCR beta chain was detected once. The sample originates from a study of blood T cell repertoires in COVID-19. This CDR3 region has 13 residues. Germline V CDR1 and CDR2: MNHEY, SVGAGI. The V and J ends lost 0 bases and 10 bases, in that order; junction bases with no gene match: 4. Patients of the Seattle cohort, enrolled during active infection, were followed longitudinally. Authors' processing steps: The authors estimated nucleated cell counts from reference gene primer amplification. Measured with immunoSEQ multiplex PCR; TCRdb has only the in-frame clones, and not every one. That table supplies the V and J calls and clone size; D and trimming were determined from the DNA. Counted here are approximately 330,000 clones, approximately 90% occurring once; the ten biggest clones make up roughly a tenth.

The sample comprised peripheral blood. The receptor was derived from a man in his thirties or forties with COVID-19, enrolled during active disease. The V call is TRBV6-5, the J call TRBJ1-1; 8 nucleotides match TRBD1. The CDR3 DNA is TGTGCCAGCAGTTACTCCGCCGGGACAGGAGCTTTCTTT. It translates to CASSYSAGTGAFF.